This entry features one TCR beta chain sequence. No antigen is known for it. No base quality values were provided; no much bigger clone lies one nucleotide off. The CDR3 regions of human TCRbeta chains were subjected to immunosequencing. In the original analysis: Repertoire TCRs were checked for matches against a reference library of SARS-CoV-2-specific TCRs that had been generated using the MIRA antigen-specificity platform. Breadth was defined as the fraction of unique TCRs that were SARS-CoV-2-associated. Depth was defined as the fraction of total T cells that were SARS-CoV-2-associated. Using the MIRA data, each spike-specific TCR was mapped to the spike region that the TCR reacts to and placed in a CD4 or CD8 class. Log10-transformed breadth and depth values were compared by one-way ANOVA with Sidak's multiple comparisons tests. The clones in this table, taken by TCRdb from immuneACCESS, are in-frame only. Not every clone is retained; where verified, under half of the shortfall comes from an unresolved V gene, and the cause of the rest is unknown. That table supplies the V and J calls and clone size; D and trimming were determined from the DNA. The sample table shows about 140,000 clones, and just over 90% are seen once. The ten largest clones represent roughly 1.3% of the sample.

This entry is derived from a study of T cell responses to AZD1222 COVID-19 vaccine (dated by TCRdb to 2020 to 2023). Some background on the complete study: TCR sequencing covered 230 or so trial participants: nearly 210 given two doses of AZD1222 and about 26 given two doses of MenACWY control vaccine. Trial participants were enrolled by age into 18-55, 56-69 and 70-plus year subgroups, with approximately 150, 28 and 58 TCR-sequenced participants respectively. Results the study describes overall, beyond this receptor: Because no samples from the day 14 peak response were available, repertoires could be characterized only after the peak T cell response. Participants were mostly white British, with more females than males. The authors suggested clonal diversity may have been underestimated. After two AZD1222 doses, spike-specific TCR breadth and depth were significantly higher than at day 0 and than in MenACWY recipients. The 56-69-year group was small, and its depth increase did not reach significance, likely because of low power. Vaccine-associated CD4 TCRs spanned the whole spike protein, with dominant responses in regions 160-218 and 743-854. Only five to seven AZD1222 recipients were SARS-CoV-2 seropositive at baseline, limiting conclusions about previously exposed vaccinees. Reportedly, close to half of the unique spike-specific TCRs recognized epitopes lying outside the regions that are mutated in the B.1.351 and B.1.1.7 variants.

V gives up 4 bases and J gives up 1 base, and the segment between their germline ends measures 7 bases. According to the germline V gene, CDR1 reads MDHEN and CDR2 reads SYDVKM. The CDR3 starts with the cysteine, ends with the phenylalanine, and has 13 residues. Of all the DNA, just the CDR3 is kept, 39 bases in frame from base 1. The time point label corresponds to: about 28 days (+/-7) after the second vaccine dose. Because spike-specific TCR depth and breadth did not differ between the two schedules, AZD1222 recipients who got a second dose at roughly 4 weeks were pooled with those who got a second dose at roughly 12 weeks. Samples from vaccinated people were obtained from the UK trials COV001 and COV002, which included a single-blind randomized controlled phase 2/3 trial of AZD1222 (ChAdOx1 nCoV-19) in healthy adults. Trial participant PBMC samples were collected at day 0 and day 28 after the second dose for TCRbeta chain sequencing.

The TCR originated in an adult who received the AZD1222 COVID-19 vaccine. The V and J genes are TRBV28 and TRBJ1-2, with the D gene uncertain. The source was peripheral blood, collected 28 days after the second AZD1222 dose. The sequence in DNA is TGTGCCAGCAGTTCCGACCTTAACTATGGCTACACCTTC. This encodes CASSSDLNYGYTF.